This entry lists 16 T cell receptor beta chains sequenced from one sample in a study of T cells in tumors after PD-1 blockade. Clones were read by immunoSEQ multiplex PCR, and TCRdb kept only the in-frame ones, dropping some. The table shows 61,000 or so clones, with about four fifths occurring only once. Material: PBMCs, obtained before anti-PD-1 treatment. The receptors come from a human donor with basal cell carcinoma.

CDR3 DNA: TGTGCCAGCAGTCCCCAACCCATACAGCAGGGTGGCTACACCTTC. It is translated as CASSPQPIQQGGYTF. The chain recombines TRBV6-5 with TRBJ1-2; possibly TRBD1 for D (5 bases). The V end was cut by 5 bases, the J end by 7 bases, with 20 bases between. Germline-derived CDR1 and CDR2 are MNHEY and SVGAGI. This CDR3 spans 15 amino acids.

There are a few counts of this clone. The rearrangement joins TRBV10-2 to TRBJ2-1, with 8 bases matching TRBD2. The V gene end was trimmed by 3 bases and the J gene end by 3 bases; junction bases not matched to a gene: 1. In germline, CDR1 is WSHSY, CDR2 SAAADI. The CDR3 is 14 amino acids. The CDR3 spells CASSDGTSYNEQFF. In nucleotides, the CDR3 is TGCGCCAGCAGTGATGGGACTAGCTACAATGAGCAGTTCTTC.

This clone was counted only a few times. The chain joins TRBV6-6 to TRBJ2-6; D is undetermined. The germline V gene has CDR1 MNHNY and CDR2 SVGAGI (reference sequence). The CDR3 spans 15 residues. V was cut by 6 bases and J by 3 bases, with 12 bases left in between. CDR3 sequence (DNA): TGTGCCAGCAGGTTCGGCGCCGGTGGGGCCAACGTCCTGACTTTC. It translates to CASRFGAGGANVLTF.

The chain couples TRBV3-1 (or the pseudogene TRBV3-2) to TRBJ1-1; 12 bases map to TRBD1. The germline gives CDR1 LGHDT, CDR2 YNNKEL (reference sequence). V was clipped by 2 bases and J by 4 bases; unmatched bases: 5. CDR3 length equals 16 residues. As DNA, the CDR3 is TGTGCCAGCAGCCAAAGGGACAGGGGGCTTGGCACTGAAGCTTTCTTT. It encodes CASSQRDRGLGTEAFF.

This sequence joins TRBV5-5 and TRBJ2-7, with 11 bases identical to TRBD2. Per germline, CDR1 SGHKS and CDR2 YYEKEE (reference sequence). The junction had 15 bases not matched to a gene; V was cut back by 0 bases and J by 7 bases. There are 18 residues in the CDR3. Written as DNA, the CDR3 is TGTGCCAGCAGCTTGGGCCAGCCGACTAGCGGGACCCCAAGGGAGCAGTACTTC. This translates into CASSLGQPTSGTPREQYF.

Notes on this clone: At one end, the junction sequence differs from germline, possibly due to a read error. DNA for the CDR3: TGTGCCAGCAGCTACTACAGGGTGGACTACACCTTC. This encodes CASSYYRVDYTF. This chain uses TRBV6-5 with TRBJ1-2; perhaps TRBD1 as D (6 bases). Germline CDR1 is MNHEY and CDR2 is SVGAGI. The CDR3 has 12 residues.

The chain is built from TRBV30 and TRBJ1-2; unclear D gene. Germline V CDR1 and CDR2: GTSNPN, SVGIG (reference sequence). The CDR3 has 13 residues. V was pared by 2 bases and J by 2 bases, with 9 bases between. This CDR3 reads CAWSRPSNYGYTF. CDR3 bases: TGTGCCTGGAGTAGGCCTTCGAACTATGGCTACACCTTC.

The J gene is TRBJ1-2, the V gene TRBV25-1, with a tentative D call TRBD1 (5 bases). The CDR3 is 16 residues long. Germline V gives CDR1 MGHDK, CDR2 SYGVNS. Deletions cut 5 bases from V and 3 bases from J, with 19 bases between. The CDR3 protein is CASSLPSGGQDYGYTF. As DNA, the CDR3 is TGTGCCAGCAGTCTACCCTCGGGGGGTCAAGACTATGGCTACACCTTC.

The rearrangement joins TRBV2 to TRBJ1-5, with TRBD1 identical over 7 bases. The CDR3 totals 15 residues. The J segment lost 4 bases and the V segment lost 6 bases, leaving 9 bases of the junction unmatched. CDR1 and CDR2 from the germline V gene are SNHLY and FYNNEI. The CDR3, as DNA: TGTGCCAGCAGCGGAGACAGGGCCAAGAATCAGCCCCAGCATTTT. Translating gives CASSGDRAKNQPQHF.

This clone was observed a few times. This chain uses TRBV15 with TRBJ1-1; D call uncertain. Trimming took off 0 bases at V and 4 bases at J, with 9 bases between the two ends. CDR3 length equals 14 residues. Germline CDR1 LNHNV, CDR2 YYDKDF (reference sequence). Written as DNA, the CDR3 is TGTGCCACCAGCAGAGATAATGCGGGCACTGAAGCTTTCTTT. Translation: CATSRDNAGTEAFF.

This sequence joins TRBV29-1 and TRBJ1-3; D is uncertain. The CDR3 consists of 13 residues. V was trimmed by 6 bases and J by 0 bases, leaving 9 bases between them. CDR1 and CDR2 from the germline V gene are SQVTM and ANQGSEA. As DNA, the CDR3 is TGCAGCGTCCAGGCCAACTCTGGAAACACCATATATTTT. Its protein product is CSVQANSGNTIYF. Looking up the rest from reference TRBV29-1 and TRBJ1-3 gives the full variable domain: SAVISQKPSRDICQRGTSLTIQCQVDSQVTMMFWYRQQPGQSLTLIATANQGSEATYESGFVIDKFPISRPNLTFSTLTVSNMSPEDSSIYLCSVQANSGNTIYFGEGSWLTVV.

The gene calls are TRBV5-1 and TRBJ2-1; 7 positions agree with TRBD1. CDR3 length equals 14 residues. The germline V gene has CDR1 SGHRS and CDR2 YFSETQ. V trimming: 1 base; J trimming: 9 bases; junction bases outside the gene matches: 7. CDR3 DNA sequence: TGCGCCAGCAGCTTGAGACAGGGTCGCGGTGAGCAGTTCTTC. Translating gives CASSLRQGRGEQFF.

V usage is TRBV5-4 and J usage is TRBJ2-5; TRBD2 agrees at 7 bases. CDR3 length equals 15 residues. The ends lost 4 bases at V and 2 bases at J; junction bases unmatched: 8. Per the germline V gene, CDR1 is SGHNT and CDR2 is YYREEE (reference sequence). CDR3 sequence reads: CASSRIVGGQETQYF. In DNA form, the CDR3 reads TGTGCCAGCAGCCGAATTGTGGGAGGGCAAGAGACCCAGTACTTC.

The chain employs TRBV30 and TRBJ1-2; perhaps TRBD1 as D (5 bases). The germline V and J ends were trimmed by 2 bases and 8 bases, with 15 bases remaining between them. The length of the CDR3 is 13 residues. CDR1 is GTSNPN and CDR2 is SVGIG in the germline V gene (reference sequence). In DNA form, the CDR3 reads TGTGCCTGGAGTTCGACAGCCCTCAGGGGCTACACCTTC. Protein: CAWSSTALRGYTF.

Notes on this clone: This sample includes further DNA sequences coding for the same CDR3. The chain combines TRBV27 with TRBJ2-1; 11 nucleotides align to TRBD2. The junction had 4 bases not matched to a gene; V was cut back by 2 bases and J by 4 bases. Germline CDR1 MNHEY, CDR2 SMNVEV (reference sequence). The CDR3 is 16 amino acids. The CDR3 sequence is CASSLRTSGGYNEQFF. CDR3 nucleotide sequence: TGTGCCAGCAGTTTACGTACTAGCGGGGGATACAATGAGCAGTTCTTC.

This rearrangement joins TRBV6-5 to TRBJ1-2; no clear D gene. V was trimmed by 0 bases and J by 3 bases, leaving 8 bases between them. This CDR3 region has 14 residues. Germline CDR1 is MNHEY and CDR2 is SVGAGI. The CDR3 DNA reads TGTGCCAGCAGTTACTCGAGTAGGGACTATGGCTACACCTTC. It encodes CASSYSSRDYGYTF.